This TCR beta chain was sequenced during a study of identical twins. Trimming took off 1 base at V and 3 bases at J, with 16 bases between the two ends. This CDR3 contains 16 residues. Germline CDR1 is SGHRS and CDR2 is YFSETQ. MiXCR was run by TCRdb on the 5' RACE reads, yielding one entry per CDR3 protein. The sample has 700,000 to 950,000 distinct CDR3 sequences; about 12% are singletons. Separately, the same data were catalogued under a study of yellow fever vaccine responses in identical twins.

The receptor was derived from a woman aged 18-29 years in good health. Sequenced material: PBMCs. The chain combines TRBV5-1 with TRBJ1-1, with unresolved D. CDR3 sequence (DNA): TGCGCCAGCAGCTTGTTGCCCCTAACATTGGACACTGAAGCTTTCTTT. Amino acids: CASSLLPLTLDTEAFF.